Listed here are 15 T cell receptor beta chains from one sample, sequenced in a study of blood T cell repertoires in COVID-19. TCRdb's table, derived via immunoSEQ multiplex PCR, lists solely in-frame clones and lacks some. The table has about 220,000 clones, almost 85% seen once. The sequencing input was peripheral blood. The receptors come from a woman in her seventies with COVID-19, enrolled during active disease.

The rearrangement joins TRBV7-8 to TRBJ1-6; 9 nucleotides align to TRBD1. The CDR3 is made up of 14 amino acids. The junction had 4 bases not matched to a gene; V was cut back by 5 bases and J by 8 bases. Germline V CDR1 and CDR2: SGHVS, FQNEAQ. The CDR3: CASSPGQGHSPLHF. CDR3 nucleotides: TGTGCCAGCAGCCCCGGACAGGGGCATTCACCCCTCCACTTT.

The rearrangement uses TRBV6-2 or TRBV6-3 and TRBJ2-7, with a possible D match to TRBD1 (6 bases). Trimming left V 5 bases short and J 6 bases short, with 17 bases between. The germline CDR1 and CDR2 sequences are MNHEY and SVGEGT. This CDR3 has 14 residues. Here the CDR3 reads CASSPRTRGSEQYF. CDR3 coding DNA: TGTGCCAGCAGTCCACGGACCAGGGGTAGCGAGCAGTACTTC.

The chain is built from TRBV5-4 and TRBJ2-1; 15 bases fit TRBD2. Germline V gene lookup returns CDR1 SGHNT and CDR2 YYREEE (reference sequence). The CDR3 has 16 amino acids. The trim removed 2 bases at V and 10 bases at J, leaving 7 bases unmatched. CDR3 sequence (DNA): TGTGCCAGCAGCTTAGCCGGGACTAGCGGGAGGCTGGAGCAGTTCTTC. Translating it yields CASSLAGTSGRLEQFF.

This sequence joins TRBV4-3 and TRBJ2-5; 7 positions match TRBD1. Trimming removed 3 bases from V and 1 base from J; junction bases left unmatched: 2. The CDR3 has 14 amino acids. Germline-derived CDR1 and CDR2 are LGHNA and YSLEER. In nucleotides, the CDR3 is TGCGCCAGCAGCCAGTACAGGGGCCAAGAGACCCAGTACTTC. Translating gives CASSQYRGQETQYF.

J is TRBJ2-1 and V is TRBV29-1, with 11 bases fitting TRBD1. J gave up 8 bases and V 1 base, and 7 bases lay outside the gene matches. From germline, CDR1 is SQVTM and CDR2 ANQGSEA. The CDR3 loop spans 15 amino acids. The CDR3 DNA is TGCAGCGTTGAAGCTGGGGACAGGGGGAGCGATGAGCAGTTCTTC. Protein sequence: CSVEAGDRGSDEQFF.

This chain connects TRBV28 to TRBJ1-4, with TRBD1 matching over 7 bases. The V gene's germline CDR1 is MDHEN and CDR2 SYDVKM. V gave up 4 bases and J gave up 0 bases; unmatched junction bases: 8. The CDR3 is 17 amino acids. Written as DNA, the CDR3 is TGTGCCAGCAGTTCACGGACAGGTTATGCAACTAATGAAAAACTGTTTTTT. Translating gives CASSSRTGYATNEKLFF. The entire variable domain, with the rest obtained from reference TRBV28 and TRBJ1-4, is as follows: DVKVTQSSRYLVKRTGEKVFLECVQDMDHENMFWYRQDPGLGLRLIYFSYDVKMKEKGDIPEGYSVSREKKERFSLILESASTNQTSMYLCASSSRTGYATNEKLFFGSGTQLSVL.

The CDR3 region has the DNA TGTGCCACCAGTGGAGGGCAGGGGGTAACTGAAGCTTTCTTT. Translating it yields CATSGGQGVTEAFF. V usage is TRBV24-1 and J usage is TRBJ1-1; 7 bases line up with TRBD1. The ends lost 5 bases at V and 5 bases at J; junction bases unmatched: 7. This CDR3 contains 14 residues. CDR1 is KGHDR, CDR2 SFDVKD, per germline.

This sequence joins TRBV14 and TRBJ1-1; a weak D match, TRBD1 (5 bases). The CDR3 totals 14 residues. In germline, CDR1 is SGHDN, CDR2 FVKESK. Between the trimmed V and J ends, which lost 6 bases and 1 base, there was a span of 12 bases. This CDR3 is CASSRGSWNTEAFF. For the CDR3, the DNA is TGTGCCAGCAGTCGGGGGTCTTGGAACACTGAAGCTTTCTTT.

J is TRBJ2-7 and V is TRBV7-2; 7 positions match TRBD1. The V segment lost 2 bases and the J segment 3 bases; nucleotides outside the gene matches: 10. This CDR3 comprises 16 residues. From germline, CDR1 is SGHTA and CDR2 FQGNSA. CDR3 sequence (DNA): TGTGCCAGCAGCTTACGTCCCGGGACAGAAGGCTACGAGCAGTACTTC. Its translation: CASSLRPGTEGYEQYF.

J is TRBJ1-1 and V is TRBV29-1; D gene uncertain. V lost 3 bases, J lost 6 bases, and 8 bases lay in between. Germline CDR1 SQVTM, CDR2 ANQGSEA. This CDR3 comprises 11 residues. This CDR3 reads CSVDRISEAFF. Written as DNA, the CDR3 is TGCAGCGTTGACAGGATATCTGAAGCTTTCTTT.

The rearrangement uses TRBV6-1 and TRBJ2-7, with D possibly matching TRBD1 (5 bases). V lost 2 bases and J 9 bases, leaving 8 bases between the germline ends. This CDR3 contains 11 residues. Germline loops: CDR1 MNHNS, CDR2 SASEGT. The chain's CDR3 is CASSERGVQYF. The CDR3 nucleotides read TGTGCCAGCAGTGAAAGGGGCGTGCAGTACTTC.

A note on this clone: Compared with germline, one end of the junction differs, possibly owing to a read error. This chain links TRBV28 with TRBJ2-3, with D perhaps matching TRBD1 (5 bases). The CDR3 covers 16 residues. Germline V gene lookup returns CDR1 MDHEN and CDR2 SYDVKM. CDR3 coding DNA: TGTGCCAGCCGTTTTGCAGGGAATCTTCACACAGATACGCAGTATTTT. Amino acids: CASRFAGNLHTDTQYF.

The gene calls are TRBV5-8 and TRBJ2-2; D is perhaps TRBD1 (6 bases). V was clipped by 1 base and J by 4 bases, with 14 bases between them. The CDR3 totals 16 residues. Germline assignment: CDR1 SGHTS and CDR2 YDEGEE. The CDR3 reads CASSLLQGYGTGELFF. Here the CDR3 DNA reads TGTGCCAGCAGCTTGCTGCAGGGGTACGGCACCGGGGAGCTGTTTTTT.

CDR3 DNA: TGTGCCAGCAGCTTTGGGCCGGGGAGCAATCAGCCCCAGCATTTT. Its protein is CASSFGPGSNQPQHF. The gene calls are TRBV7-2 and TRBJ1-5; D unclear. Germline loops: CDR1 SGHTA, CDR2 FQGNSA. The CDR3 is 15 residues long. V was shortened by 3 bases and J by 1 base, with 10 bases between the two germline ends.

The rearrangement links TRBV9 to TRBJ2-1, with 10 bases lining up with TRBD1. There are 15 residues in the CDR3. With 3 bases clipped from V and 4 bases from J, the junction kept 4 bases outside the gene matches. Germline V CDR1 and CDR2: SGDLS, YYNGEE. Written as DNA, the CDR3 is TGTGCCAGCAGCGAGACAGGGGGCCCTTACAATGAGCAGTTCTTC. Translation: CASSETGGPYNEQFF.